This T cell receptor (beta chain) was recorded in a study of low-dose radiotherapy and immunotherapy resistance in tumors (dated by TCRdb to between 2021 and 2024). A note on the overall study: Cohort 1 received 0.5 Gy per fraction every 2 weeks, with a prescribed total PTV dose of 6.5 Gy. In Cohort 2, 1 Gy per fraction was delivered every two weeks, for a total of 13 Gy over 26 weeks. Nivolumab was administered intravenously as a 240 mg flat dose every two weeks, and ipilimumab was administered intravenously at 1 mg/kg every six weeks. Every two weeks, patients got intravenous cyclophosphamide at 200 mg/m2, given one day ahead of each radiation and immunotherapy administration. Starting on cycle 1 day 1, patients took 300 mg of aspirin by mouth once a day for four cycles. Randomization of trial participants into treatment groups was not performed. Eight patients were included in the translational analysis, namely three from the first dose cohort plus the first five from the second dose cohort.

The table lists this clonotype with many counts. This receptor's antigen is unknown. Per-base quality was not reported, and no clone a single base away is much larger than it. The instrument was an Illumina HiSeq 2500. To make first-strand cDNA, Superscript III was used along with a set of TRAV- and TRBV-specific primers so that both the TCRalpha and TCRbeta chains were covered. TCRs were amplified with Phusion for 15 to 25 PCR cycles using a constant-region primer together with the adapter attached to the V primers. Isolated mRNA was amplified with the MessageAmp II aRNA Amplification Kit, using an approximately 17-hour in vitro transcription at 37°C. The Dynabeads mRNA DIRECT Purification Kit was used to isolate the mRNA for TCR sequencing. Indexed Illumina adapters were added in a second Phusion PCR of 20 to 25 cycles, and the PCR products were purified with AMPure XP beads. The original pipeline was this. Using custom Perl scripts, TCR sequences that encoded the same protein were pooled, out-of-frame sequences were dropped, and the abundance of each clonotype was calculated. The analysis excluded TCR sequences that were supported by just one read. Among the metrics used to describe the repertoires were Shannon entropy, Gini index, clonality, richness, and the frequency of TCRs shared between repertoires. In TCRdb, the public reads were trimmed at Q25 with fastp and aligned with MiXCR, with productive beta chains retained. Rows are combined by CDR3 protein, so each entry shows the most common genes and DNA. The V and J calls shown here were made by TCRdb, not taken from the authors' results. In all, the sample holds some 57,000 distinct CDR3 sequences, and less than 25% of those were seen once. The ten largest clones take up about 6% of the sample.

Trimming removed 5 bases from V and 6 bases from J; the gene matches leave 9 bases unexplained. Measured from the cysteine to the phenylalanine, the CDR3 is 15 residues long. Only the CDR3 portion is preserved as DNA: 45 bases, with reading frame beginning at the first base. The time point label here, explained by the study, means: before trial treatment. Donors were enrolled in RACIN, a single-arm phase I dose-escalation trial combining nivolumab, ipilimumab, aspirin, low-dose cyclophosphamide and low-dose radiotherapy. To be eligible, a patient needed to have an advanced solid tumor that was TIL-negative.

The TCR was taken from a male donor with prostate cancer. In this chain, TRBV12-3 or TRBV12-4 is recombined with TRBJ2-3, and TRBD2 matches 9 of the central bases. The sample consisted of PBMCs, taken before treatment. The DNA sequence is TGTGCCAGCAGTACATTAGCGGGAGTAGGTGATACGCAGTATTTT. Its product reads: CASSTLAGVGDTQYF.